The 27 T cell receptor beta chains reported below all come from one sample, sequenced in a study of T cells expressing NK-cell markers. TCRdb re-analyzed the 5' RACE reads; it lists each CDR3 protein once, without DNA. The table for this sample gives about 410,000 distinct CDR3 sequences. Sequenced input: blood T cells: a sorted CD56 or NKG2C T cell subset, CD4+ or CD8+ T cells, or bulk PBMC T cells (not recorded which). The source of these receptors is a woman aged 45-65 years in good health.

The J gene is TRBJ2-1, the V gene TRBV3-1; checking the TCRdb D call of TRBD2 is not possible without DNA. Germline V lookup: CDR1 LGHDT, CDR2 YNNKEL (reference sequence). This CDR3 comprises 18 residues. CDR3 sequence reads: CASSQTTLAVSSYNEQFF.

The CDR3 sequence: CASRGGNTNTGELFF. The chain has TRBV4-1 and TRBJ2-2; TCRdb calls TRBD2, which cannot be checked without DNA. Per the germline V gene, CDR1 is MGHRA and CDR2 is YSYEKL. This CDR3 spans 15 amino acids.

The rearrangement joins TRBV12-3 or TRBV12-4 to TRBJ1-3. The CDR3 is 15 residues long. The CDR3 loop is CASSLGTFSGNTIYF.

CDR3 protein: CASSPAVGGPSYNSPLHF. This chain joins TRBV5-1 and TRBJ1-6. Germline values: CDR1 SGHRS, CDR2 YFSETQ. The CDR3 is 18 amino acids.

The CDR3 reads CSVAGIGTGELFF. The J gene is TRBJ2-2, the V gene TRBV29-1; TCRdb proposes TRBD1, but this gene call is untestable without DNA. CDR1 and CDR2 from the germline V gene are SQVTM and ANQGSEA. The CDR3 spans 13 residues.

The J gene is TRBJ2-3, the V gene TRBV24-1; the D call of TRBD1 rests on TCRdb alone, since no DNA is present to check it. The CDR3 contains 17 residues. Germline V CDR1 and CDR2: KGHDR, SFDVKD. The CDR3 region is CATSDSQGTGDPDTQYF.

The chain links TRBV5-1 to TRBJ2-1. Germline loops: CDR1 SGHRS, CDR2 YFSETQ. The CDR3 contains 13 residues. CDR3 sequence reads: CASSLSSYNEQFF.

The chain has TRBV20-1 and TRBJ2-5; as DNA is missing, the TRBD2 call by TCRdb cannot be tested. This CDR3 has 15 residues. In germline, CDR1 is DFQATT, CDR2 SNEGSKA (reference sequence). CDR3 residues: CSAPDVGRERETQYF.

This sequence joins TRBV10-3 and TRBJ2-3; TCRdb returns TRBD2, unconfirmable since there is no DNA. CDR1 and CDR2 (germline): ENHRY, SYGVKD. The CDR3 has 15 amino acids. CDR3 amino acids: CAISESTSGTDTQYF.

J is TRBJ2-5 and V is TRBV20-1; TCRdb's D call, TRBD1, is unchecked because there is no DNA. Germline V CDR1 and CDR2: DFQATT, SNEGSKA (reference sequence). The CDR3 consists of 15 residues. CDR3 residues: CSARTGGQKQETQYF.

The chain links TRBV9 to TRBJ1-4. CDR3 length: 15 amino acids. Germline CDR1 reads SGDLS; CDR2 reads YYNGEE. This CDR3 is CASSRTRSLNEKLFF.

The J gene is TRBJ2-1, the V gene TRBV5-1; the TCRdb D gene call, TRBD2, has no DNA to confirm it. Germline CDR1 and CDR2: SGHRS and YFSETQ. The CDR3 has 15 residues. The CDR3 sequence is CASSPTSGRNNEQFF.

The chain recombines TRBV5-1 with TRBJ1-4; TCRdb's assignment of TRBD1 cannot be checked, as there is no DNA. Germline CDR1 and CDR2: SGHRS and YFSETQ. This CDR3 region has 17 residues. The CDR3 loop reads CASSLTGQATTNEKLFF.

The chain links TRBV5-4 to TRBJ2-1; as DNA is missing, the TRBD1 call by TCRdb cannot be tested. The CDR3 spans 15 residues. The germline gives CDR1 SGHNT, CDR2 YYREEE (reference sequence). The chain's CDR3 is CASSLGPGGNNEQFF.

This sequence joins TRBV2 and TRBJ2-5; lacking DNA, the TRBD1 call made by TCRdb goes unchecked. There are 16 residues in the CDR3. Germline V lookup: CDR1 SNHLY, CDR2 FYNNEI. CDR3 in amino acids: CASSLQGALGQETQYF. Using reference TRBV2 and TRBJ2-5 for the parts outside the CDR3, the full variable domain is EPEVTQTPSHQVTQMGQEVILRCVPISNHLYFYWYRQILGQKVEFLVSFYNNEISEKSEIFDDQFSVERPDGSNFTLKIRSTKLEDSAMYFCASSLQGALGQETQYFGPGTRLLVL.

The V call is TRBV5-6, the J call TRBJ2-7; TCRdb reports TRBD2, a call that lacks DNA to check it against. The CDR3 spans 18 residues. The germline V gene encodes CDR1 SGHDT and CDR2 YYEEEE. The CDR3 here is CASSFSHNVGTSGREPYF.

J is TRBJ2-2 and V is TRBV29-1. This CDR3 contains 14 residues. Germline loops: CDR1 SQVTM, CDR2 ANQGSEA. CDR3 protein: CSVEDLRNTGELFF.

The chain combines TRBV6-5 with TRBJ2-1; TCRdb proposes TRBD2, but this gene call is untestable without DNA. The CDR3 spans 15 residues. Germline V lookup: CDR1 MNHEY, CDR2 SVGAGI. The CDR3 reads CASSLRLADHNEQFF.

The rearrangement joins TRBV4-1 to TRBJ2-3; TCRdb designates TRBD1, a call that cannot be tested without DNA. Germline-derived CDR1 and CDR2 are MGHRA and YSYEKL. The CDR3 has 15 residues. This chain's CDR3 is CASSQDGTGIDTQYF.

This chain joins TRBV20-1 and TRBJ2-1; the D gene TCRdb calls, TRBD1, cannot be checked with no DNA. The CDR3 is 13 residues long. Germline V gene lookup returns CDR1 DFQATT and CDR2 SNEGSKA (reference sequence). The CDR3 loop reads CSARRPPVHEQFF.

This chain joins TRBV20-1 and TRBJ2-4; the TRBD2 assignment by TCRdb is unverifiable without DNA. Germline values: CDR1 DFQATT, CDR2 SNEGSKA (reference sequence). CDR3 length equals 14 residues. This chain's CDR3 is CSARDRLVRDIQYF.

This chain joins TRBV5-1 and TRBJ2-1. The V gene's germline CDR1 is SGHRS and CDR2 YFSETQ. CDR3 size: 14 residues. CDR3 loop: CASSLVSRTNEQFF.

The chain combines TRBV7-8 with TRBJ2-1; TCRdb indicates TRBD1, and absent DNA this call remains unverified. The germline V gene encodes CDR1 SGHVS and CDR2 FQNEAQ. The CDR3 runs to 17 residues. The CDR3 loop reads CASSLIRRSGSGNEQFF.

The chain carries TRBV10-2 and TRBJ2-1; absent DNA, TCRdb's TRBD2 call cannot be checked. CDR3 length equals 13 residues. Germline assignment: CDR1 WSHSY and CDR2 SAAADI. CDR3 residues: CASSRDPRGEQFF.

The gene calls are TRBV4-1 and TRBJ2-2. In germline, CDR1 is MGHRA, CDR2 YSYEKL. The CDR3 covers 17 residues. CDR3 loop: CASSQNLGTTNTGELFF.

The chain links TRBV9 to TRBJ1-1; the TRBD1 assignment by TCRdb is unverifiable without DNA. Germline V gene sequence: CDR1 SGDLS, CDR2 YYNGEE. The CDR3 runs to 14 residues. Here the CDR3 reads CASSLQGFGSEAFF.

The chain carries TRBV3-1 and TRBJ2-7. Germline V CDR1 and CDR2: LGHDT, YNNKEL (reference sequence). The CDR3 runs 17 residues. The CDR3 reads CASSQGGTGFYSYEQYF.